Listed below are T cell receptor beta chains from one sample, sequenced in a study of CD8 T cells in Susac syndrome. One entry per CDR3 protein results from TCRdb running MiXCR on the immunoSEQ multiplex PCR reads. The repertoire includes around 140,000 distinct CDR3 sequences, roughly 76% of them detected once, and around 0.51% sits in the top ten. Source material: CD8+ T cells from PBMCs. These receptors were taken from a human donor with multiple sclerosis. Each CDR3 is given without its conserved first and last residue.

v_call	j_call	cdr3_aa
TRBV12-3/TRBV12-4	TRBJ2-1	ASSGRRLAPSYNEQF
TRBV4-1	TRBJ1-1	ASSQPLGAEAF
TRBV27	TRBJ2-3	ASSSPLVGTDTQY
TRBV5-4	TRBJ1-1	ASSPGGGREAF
TRBV12-3/TRBV12-4	TRBJ1-1	ASSLHPATEAF
TRBV9	TRBJ1-2	ASSVGDSSYGYT
TRBV2	TRBJ2-7	ASTASGAFYEQY
TRBV6-2/TRBV6-3	TRBJ1-2	ASSPTSTVNYGYT
TRBV10-3	TRBJ1-1	AISLQRPKMNTEAF
TRBV27	TRBJ1-5	ASSLGRVGQPQH
TRBV2	TRBJ2-4	ASSTLWGPAKNIQY
TRBV2	TRBJ1-1	ASGLGHNTEAF
TRBV20-1	TRBJ1-3	SALATGRDTIY
TRBV6-5	TRBJ2-4	ASSNVGLAKNIQY
TRBV3-1	TRBJ2-7	ASSQAARQGFHEQY
TRBV20-1	TRBJ1-2	SASSRANYGYT
TRBV5-1	TRBJ1-2	ASSWTTPTGLVGPNYGYT
TRBV5-1	TRBJ1-1	ASRIGQGATEAF
TRBV6-1	TRBJ1-1	ASYNGYTEAF
TRBV7-9	TRBJ2-6	ASSPAKQGMSSGANVLT
TRBV20-1	TRBJ2-7	SARDLTSGGYEQY
TRBV10-3	TRBJ2-2	AIPLSEARGANTGELF
TRBV6-1	TRBJ1-1	AGRQGNTEAF
TRBV6-5	TRBJ2-3	ASSPSDYLTDTQY
TRBV5-4	TRBJ1-1	ASSWGRMNTEAF
TRBV3-1	TRBJ2-1	ASSQDPWEGINEQF
TRBV14	TRBJ2-2	ASSQGTSGGLTGELF
TRBV28	TRBJ1-4	ASSLRGRGGTNEKLF
TRBV29-1	TRBJ1-1	SAQMGGENTEAF